Included here is one T cell receptor beta chain sequence, with context. This clone was detected once. The antigen it binds to is not known. There are no base qualities to consult, and no much larger clone falls within one base. This entry is derived from a study of blood T cell repertoires in COVID-19 (TCRdb year 2020). General notes on the study: The collaborator samples originated in the United States, Italy and Spain and spanned the acute and convalescent phases of COVID-19. The material from the prospective study consisted of cDNA or gDNA derived from T cells, B-cell-depleted T cells, or PBMCs. The dataset comprised deeply sampled blood TCRbeta repertoires from subjects exposed to, actively infected with, or recovered from COVID-19. The repertoires were released in a freely available public database meant as a resource for research on the immune response to SARS-CoV-2. Samples were obtained from the ongoing ImmuneRACE study (first 160 participants) and from over 1,000 subjects provided by 6 global collaborators. The sample metadata nearly always contained a de-identified subject ID, COVID-19 status, age in years and sex. Where available, HLA class I and class II types were taken from metadata supplied by the sample provider and were not determined by assay-based typing. Results and caveats for the whole study, not just this receptor: The quantity of clinical and demographic metadata differed by source and by participant and was supplied without curation.

TCRbeta CDR3 regions were amplified from genomic DNA by means of the immunoSEQ Assay, a bias-controlled multiplex PCR. From the authors' description of their analysis: The number of nucleated cells in each sample was estimated from the amplification of reference gene primers within the assay. To quantify the absolute abundance of each unique TCRbeta CDR3 rearrangement, sequence reads were collapsed and filtered. Productive Simpson clonality was computed per sample as the square root of Simpson's diversity index over productive rearrangements. Drawn from immuneACCESS, this table holds only the in-frame rearrangements with V and J called that TCRdb kept. Clones are partly lost; checked studies trace under half to an unresolved V gene and leave the rest unexplained. The V and J calls and the clone size are those of that table, but D and trimming were determined from the DNA. For this sample there are some 160,000 clones; roughly 90% appear just once. The ten largest clones represent approximately 3% of the sample.

The collaborating institutions used their own protocols to collect whole blood in K2EDTA tubes. Collaborator samples were shipped for TCRbeta analysis as frozen whole blood, isolated PBMCs, or DNA extracted from either sample type. The junction carries 15 bases between V and J, which are trimmed by 10 bases and 2 bases respectively. CDR1 ENHRY and CDR2 SYGVKD were looked up in the germline V gene. Including cysteine and phenylalanine, the CDR3 has 14 amino acids. Just the 42-base CDR3 DNA is kept, in frame starting at base 1. This TCR came from a man in his sixties with acute or convalescent COVID-19. The rearranged segments are TRBV10-3 and TRBJ1-3; TRBD1 could be the D gene, as 5 bases match. The sequencing input was peripheral blood. The CDR3 protein: CATAQGITGNTIYF. Here is the DNA: TGTGCCACCGCTCAGGGTATCACTGGAAACACCATATATTTT.